This T cell receptor beta chain is drawn from a study of cytomegalovirus exposure and HLA in healthy donors. Whole-study context: A subsequent analysis stated that the 120 or so validation repertoires were run on the same platform as the approximately 610 first-cohort repertoires. Study-wide results and limits: For cytomegalovirus status, the classifier reportedly gave diagnoses with high specificity and sensitivity.

The CDR3 has 14 amino acids. Trimming removed 6 bases from V and 9 bases from J; junction bases left unmatched: 11. The V gene's germline CDR1 is MNHNY and CDR2 SVGAGI (reference sequence). Note on this clone: Its antigen is not identified.

The data were produced by immunoSEQ multiplex PCR, yet TCRdb's version contains in-frame clones alone and is incomplete. Found here are 100,000 to 150,000 clones, roughly 90% of them singletons; the top ten hold approximately 2%. The sample was PBMCs. This clonotype was sampled from a woman aged 18-29 years in good health and CMV-seronegative. The chain has TRBV6-6 and TRBJ2-4, with 7 bases aligning to TRBD2. CDR3 sequence (DNA): TGTGCCAGCAGGGGGCGGGAGAAGCGAAGCATTCAGTACTTC. It is translated as CASRGREKRSIQYF.